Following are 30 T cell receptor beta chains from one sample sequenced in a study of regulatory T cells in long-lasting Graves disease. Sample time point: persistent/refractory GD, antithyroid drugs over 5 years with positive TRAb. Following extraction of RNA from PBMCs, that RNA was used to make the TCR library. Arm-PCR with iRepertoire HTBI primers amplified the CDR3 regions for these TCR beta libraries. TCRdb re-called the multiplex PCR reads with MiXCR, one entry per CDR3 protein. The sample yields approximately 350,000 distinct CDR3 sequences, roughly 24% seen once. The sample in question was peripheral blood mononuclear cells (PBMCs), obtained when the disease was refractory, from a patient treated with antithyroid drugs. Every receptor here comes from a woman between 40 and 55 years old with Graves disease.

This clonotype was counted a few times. In DNA, the CDR3 is TGTGCCAGCAGCTTAAGCGGGAGCACAGATACGCAGTATTTT. Its translation: CASSLSGSTDTQYF. This chain uses TRBV7-8 with TRBJ2-3; TRBD2 might be the D (6 bases). V lost 2 bases to trimming and J lost 0 bases, with 6 bases between them. Germline CDR1 is SGHVS and CDR2 is FQNEAQ. The CDR3 sequence is 14 residues long.

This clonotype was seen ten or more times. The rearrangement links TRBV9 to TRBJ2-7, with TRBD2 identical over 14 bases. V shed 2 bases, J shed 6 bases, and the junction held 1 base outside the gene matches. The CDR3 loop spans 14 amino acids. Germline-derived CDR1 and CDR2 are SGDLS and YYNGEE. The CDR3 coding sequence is TGTGCCAGCAGCGTCGGACTAGCGGGAGGCGAGCAGTACTTC. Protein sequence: CASSVGLAGGEQYF.

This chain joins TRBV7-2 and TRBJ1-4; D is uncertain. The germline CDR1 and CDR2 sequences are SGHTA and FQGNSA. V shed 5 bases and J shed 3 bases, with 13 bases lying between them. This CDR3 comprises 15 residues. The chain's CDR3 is CASSQVGVANEKLFF. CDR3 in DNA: TGTGCCAGCAGCCAGGTGGGAGTGGCTAATGAAAAACTGTTTTTT.

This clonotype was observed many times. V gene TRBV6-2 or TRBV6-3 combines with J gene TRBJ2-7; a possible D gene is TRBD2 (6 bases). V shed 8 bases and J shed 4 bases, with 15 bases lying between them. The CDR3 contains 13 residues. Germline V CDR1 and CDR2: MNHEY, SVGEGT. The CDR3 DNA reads TGTGCCAGCTCCCAGGGACTTGCGTACGAGCAGTACTTC. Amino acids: CASSQGLAYEQYF.

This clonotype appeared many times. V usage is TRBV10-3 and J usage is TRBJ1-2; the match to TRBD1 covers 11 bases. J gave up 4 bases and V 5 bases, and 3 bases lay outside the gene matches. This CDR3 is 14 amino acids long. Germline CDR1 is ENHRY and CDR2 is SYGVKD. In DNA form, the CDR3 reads TGTGCCATCAGTTCGGACAGGGGGCCCTATGGCTACACCTTC. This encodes CAISSDRGPYGYTF.

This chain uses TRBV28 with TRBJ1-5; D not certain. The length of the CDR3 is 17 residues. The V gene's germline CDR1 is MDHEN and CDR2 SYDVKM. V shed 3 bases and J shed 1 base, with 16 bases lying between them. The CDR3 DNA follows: TGTGCCAGCAGTTTTTTTTTACGGGAAAGGAGCAATCAGCCCCAGCATTTT. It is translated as CASSFFLRERSNQPQHF. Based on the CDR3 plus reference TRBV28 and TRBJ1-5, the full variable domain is DVKVTQSSRYLVKRTGEKVFLECVQDMDHENMFWYRQDPGLGLRLIYFSYDVKMKEKGDIPEGYSVSREKKERFSLILESASTNQTSMYLCASSFFLRERSNQPQHFGDGTRLSIL.

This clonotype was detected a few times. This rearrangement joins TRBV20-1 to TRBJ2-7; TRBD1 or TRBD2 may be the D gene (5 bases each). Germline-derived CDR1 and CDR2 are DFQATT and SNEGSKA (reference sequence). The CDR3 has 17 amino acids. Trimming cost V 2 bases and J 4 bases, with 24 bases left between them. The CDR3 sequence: CSARHRPPGHLMYEQYF. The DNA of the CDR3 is TGCAGTGCTAGACACCGCCCTCCGGGGCATCTAATGTACGAGCAGTACTTC.

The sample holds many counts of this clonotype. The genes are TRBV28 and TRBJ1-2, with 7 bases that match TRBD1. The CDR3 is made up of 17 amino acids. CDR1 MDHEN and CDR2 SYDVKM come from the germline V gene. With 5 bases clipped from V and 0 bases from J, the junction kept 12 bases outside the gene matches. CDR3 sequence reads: CASSPPQGPLANYGYTF. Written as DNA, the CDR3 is TGTGCCAGCAGTCCTCCACAGGGGCCCCTAGCTAACTATGGCTACACCTTC.

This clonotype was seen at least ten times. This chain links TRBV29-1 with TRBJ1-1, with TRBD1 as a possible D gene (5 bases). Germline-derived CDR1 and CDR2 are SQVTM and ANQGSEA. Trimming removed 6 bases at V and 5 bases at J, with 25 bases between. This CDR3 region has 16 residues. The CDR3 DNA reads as TGCAGCGTAAATGTCTGGGGACGGGAGGGTAGGACTGAAGCTTTCTTT. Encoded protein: CSVNVWGREGRTEAFF.

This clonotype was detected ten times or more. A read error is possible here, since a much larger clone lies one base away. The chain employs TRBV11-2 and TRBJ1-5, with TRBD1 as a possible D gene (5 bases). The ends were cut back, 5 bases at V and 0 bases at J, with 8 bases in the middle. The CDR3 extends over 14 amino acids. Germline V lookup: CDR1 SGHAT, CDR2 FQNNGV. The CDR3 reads CASSQTDSNQPQHF. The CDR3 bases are TGTGCCAGCAGCCAGACAGATAGCAATCAGCCCCAGCATTTT.

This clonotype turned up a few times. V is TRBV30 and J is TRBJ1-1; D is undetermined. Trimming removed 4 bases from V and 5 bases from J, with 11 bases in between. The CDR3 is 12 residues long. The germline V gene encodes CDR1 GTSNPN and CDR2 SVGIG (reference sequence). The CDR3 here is CAWTYGVTEAFF. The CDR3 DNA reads TGTGCCTGGACGTATGGGGTTACTGAAGCTTTCTTT.

The CDR3 sequence: CASSPLEGTGNTIYF. The CDR3 nucleotides are TGTGCCAGCTCACCACTTGAGGGAACGGGAAACACCATATATTTT. The chain has TRBV18 and TRBJ1-3, with D unresolved. V lost 1 base and J lost 4, with 11 bases in between. In germline, CDR1 is KGHSH, CDR2 LQKENI. This CDR3 has 15 residues.

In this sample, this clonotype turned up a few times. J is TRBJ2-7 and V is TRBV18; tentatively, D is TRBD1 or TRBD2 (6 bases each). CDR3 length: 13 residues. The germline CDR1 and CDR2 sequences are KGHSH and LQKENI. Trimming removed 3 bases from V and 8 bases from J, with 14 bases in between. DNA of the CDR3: TGTGCCAGCTCACCGGGAAGGGGGGAACAGCAGTACTTC. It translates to CASSPGRGEQQYF.

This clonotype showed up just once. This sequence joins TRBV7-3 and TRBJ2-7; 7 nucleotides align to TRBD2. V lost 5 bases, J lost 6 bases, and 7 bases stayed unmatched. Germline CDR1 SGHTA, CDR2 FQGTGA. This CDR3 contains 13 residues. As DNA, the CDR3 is TGTGCCAGCAGCACCGCGGGAGCTAGCGAGCAGTACTTC. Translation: CASSTAGASEQYF.

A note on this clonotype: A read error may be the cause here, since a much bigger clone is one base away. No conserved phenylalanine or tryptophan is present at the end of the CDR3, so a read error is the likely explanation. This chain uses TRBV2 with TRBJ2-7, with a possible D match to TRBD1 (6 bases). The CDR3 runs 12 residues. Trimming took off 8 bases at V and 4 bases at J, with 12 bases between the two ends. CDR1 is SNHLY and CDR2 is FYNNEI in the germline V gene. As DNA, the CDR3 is TGTGCCAGCTTAACAGGGAGTTACGAGCAGTACTAC. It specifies CASLTGSYEQYY.

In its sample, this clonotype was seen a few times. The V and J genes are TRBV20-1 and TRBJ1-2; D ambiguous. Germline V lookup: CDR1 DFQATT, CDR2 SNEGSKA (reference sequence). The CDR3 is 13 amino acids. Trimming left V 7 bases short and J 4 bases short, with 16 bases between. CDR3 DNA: TGCAGTGTCCACGCACGGGCGGCCTATGGCTACACCTTC. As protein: CSVHARAAYGYTF.

CDR3 in amino acids: CASRRGSGQPMNTEAFF. The CDR3 DNA reads TGTGCCAGCAGACGCGGATCGGGACAACCGATGAACACTGAAGCTTTCTTT. The chain recombines TRBV27 with TRBJ1-1, with D possibly matching TRBD1 (6 bases). This CDR3 region has 17 residues. Germline V gives CDR1 MNHEY, CDR2 SMNVEV (reference sequence). V lost 6 bases and J lost 0, with 20 bases in between.

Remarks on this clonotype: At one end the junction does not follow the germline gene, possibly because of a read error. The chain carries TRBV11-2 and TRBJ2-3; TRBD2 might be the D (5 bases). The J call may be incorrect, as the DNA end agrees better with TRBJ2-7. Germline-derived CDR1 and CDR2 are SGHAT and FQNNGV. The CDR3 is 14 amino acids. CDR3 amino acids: CASSSFGLSYGQYF. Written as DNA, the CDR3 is TGTGCCAGCAGCTCTTTCGGACTTTCCTACGGGCAGTACTTC.

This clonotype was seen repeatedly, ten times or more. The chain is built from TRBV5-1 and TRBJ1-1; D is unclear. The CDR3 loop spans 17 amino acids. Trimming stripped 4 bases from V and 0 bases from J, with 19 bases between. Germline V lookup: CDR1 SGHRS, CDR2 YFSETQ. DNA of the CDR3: TGCGCCAGCAGCCCCCGGGCCGCGACGCGAATGAACACTGAAGCTTTCTTT. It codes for CASSPRAATRMNTEAFF.

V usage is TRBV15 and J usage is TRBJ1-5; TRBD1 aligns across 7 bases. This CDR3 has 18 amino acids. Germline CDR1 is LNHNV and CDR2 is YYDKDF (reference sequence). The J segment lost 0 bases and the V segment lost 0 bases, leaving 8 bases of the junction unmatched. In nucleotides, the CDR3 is TGTGCCACCAGCAGAGACAGCAGGGGGTCCTATAGCAATCAGCCCCAGCATTTT. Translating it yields CATSRDSRGSYSNQPQHF.

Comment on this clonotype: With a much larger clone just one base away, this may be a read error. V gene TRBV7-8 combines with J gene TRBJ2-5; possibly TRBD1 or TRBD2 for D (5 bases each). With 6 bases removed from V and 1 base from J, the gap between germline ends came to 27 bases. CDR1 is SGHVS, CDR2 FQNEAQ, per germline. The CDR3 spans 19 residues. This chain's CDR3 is CASSGSMGVPNLCQETQYF. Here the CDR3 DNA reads TGTGCCAGCAGTGGGTCTATGGGGGTCCCGAACTTGTGCCAAGAGACCCAGTACTTC.

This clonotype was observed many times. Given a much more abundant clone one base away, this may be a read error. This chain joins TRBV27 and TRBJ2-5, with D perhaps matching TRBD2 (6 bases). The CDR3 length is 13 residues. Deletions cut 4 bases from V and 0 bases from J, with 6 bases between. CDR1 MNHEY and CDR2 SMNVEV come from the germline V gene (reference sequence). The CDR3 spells CASSWDYQETQYF. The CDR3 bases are TGTGCCAGCAGTTGGGACTACCAAGAGACCCAGTACTTC.

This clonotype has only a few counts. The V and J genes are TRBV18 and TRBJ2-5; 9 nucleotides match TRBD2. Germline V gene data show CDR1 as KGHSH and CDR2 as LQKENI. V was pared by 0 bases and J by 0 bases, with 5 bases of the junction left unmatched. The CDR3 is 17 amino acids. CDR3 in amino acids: CASSPPRLAEYQETQYF. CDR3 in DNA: TGTGCCAGCTCACCACCTAGACTAGCGGAGTACCAAGAGACCCAGTACTTC.

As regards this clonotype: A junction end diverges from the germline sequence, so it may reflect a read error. CDR3 DNA sequence: TGTGCCAGCAGCTTCGGAGTTACGGGGGACCCTAATGCCTTT. Its protein product is CASSFGVTGDPNAF. V usage is TRBV2 and J usage is TRBJ1-3; maybe TRBD1 (5 bases). The CDR3 sequence is 14 residues long. Germline CDR1 is SNHLY and CDR2 is FYNNEI.

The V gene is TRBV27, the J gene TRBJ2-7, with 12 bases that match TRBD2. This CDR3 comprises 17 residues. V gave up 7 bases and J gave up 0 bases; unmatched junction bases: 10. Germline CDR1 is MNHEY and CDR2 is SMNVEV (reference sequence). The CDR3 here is CASMSQGGLAGSYEQYF. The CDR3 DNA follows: TGTGCCAGCATGTCACAAGGGGGACTAGCGGGCTCCTACGAGCAGTACTTC.

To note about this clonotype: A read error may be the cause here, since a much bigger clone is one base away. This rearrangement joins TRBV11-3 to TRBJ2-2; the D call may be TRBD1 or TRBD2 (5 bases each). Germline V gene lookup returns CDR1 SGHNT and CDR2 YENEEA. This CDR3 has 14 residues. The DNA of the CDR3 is TGTGCCAGCAGTCCCTTCCAGGGAACCGGGGAGCCGTTTTTT. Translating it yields CASSPFQGTGEPFF. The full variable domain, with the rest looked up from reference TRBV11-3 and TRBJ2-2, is EAGVVQSPRYKIIEKKQPVAFWCNPISGHNTLYWYLQNLGQGPELLIRYENEEAVDDSQLPKDRFSAERLKGVDSTLKIQPAELGDSAVYLCASSPFQGTGEPFFGEGSRLTVL.

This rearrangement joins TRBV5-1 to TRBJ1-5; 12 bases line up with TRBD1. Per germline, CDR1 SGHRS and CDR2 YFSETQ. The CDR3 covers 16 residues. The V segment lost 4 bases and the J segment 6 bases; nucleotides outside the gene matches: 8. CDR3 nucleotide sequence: TGCGCCAGCAGCCAAGGGACAGGGGGCAAGGGTCAGCCCCAGCATTTT. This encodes CASSQGTGGKGQPQHF.

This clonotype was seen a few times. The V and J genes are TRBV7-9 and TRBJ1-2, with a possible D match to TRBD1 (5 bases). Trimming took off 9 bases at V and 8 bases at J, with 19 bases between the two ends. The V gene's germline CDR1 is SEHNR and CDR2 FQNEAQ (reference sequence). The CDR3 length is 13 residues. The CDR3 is CASSVRGPSGYTF. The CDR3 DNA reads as TGTGCCAGTAGCGTGAGGGGCCCAAGCGGCTACACCTTC. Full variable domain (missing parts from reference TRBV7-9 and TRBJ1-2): DTGVSQNPRHKITKRGQNVTFRCDPISEHNRLYWYRQTLGQGPEFLTYFQNEAQLEKSRLLSDRFSAERPKGSFSTLEIQRTEQGDSAMYLCASSVRGPSGYTFGSGTRLTVV.

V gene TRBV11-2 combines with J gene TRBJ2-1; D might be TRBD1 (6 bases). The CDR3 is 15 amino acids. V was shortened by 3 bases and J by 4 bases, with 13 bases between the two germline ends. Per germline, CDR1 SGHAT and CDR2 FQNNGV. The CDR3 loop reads CASSLSVQGYNEQFF. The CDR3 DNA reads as TGTGCCAGCAGCTTGAGTGTACAGGGTTACAATGAGCAGTTCTTC.

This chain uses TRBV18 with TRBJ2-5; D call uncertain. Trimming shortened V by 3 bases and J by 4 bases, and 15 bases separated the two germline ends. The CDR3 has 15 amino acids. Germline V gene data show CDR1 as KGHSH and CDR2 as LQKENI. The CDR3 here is CASSPWVAQAETQYF. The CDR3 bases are TGTGCCAGCTCACCTTGGGTTGCCCAGGCAGAGACCCAGTACTTC.